A selection of T cell receptor beta chains follows, all from one sample in a study of T cells in Graves' hyperthyroidism and ophthalmopathy. From the multiplex PCR reads, TCRdb called clonotypes with MiXCR, one entry per CDR3 protein. The sample carries 600,000 or so distinct CDR3 sequences, 40% to 55% recorded once. Sequencing input: peripheral blood or thyroid tissue (not recorded which). The receptors were gathered from a woman younger than 30 with Graves' hyperthyroidism. The CDR3 runs from the conserved cysteine through the conserved F or W. Fields, in order: V gene, J gene, clone size, D gene, CDR3 DNA, CDR3 protein. A D gene is named only where the DNA matches it firmly. Clone size is given for some rows only: seen once, a few or many times, or a class if the clone is expanded.

>TRBV5-4|TRBJ2-7|-|TRBD2
TGTGCCAGCAGCTCACTAGCGGGGGTGGACTACGAGCAGTACTTC
CASSSLAGVDYEQYF
>TRBV10-3|TRBJ1-1|once|-
TGTGCCATCAGTGACCGGCAGAACACTGAAGCTTTCTTT
CAISDRQNTEAFF
>TRBV12-3/TRBV12-4|TRBJ1-4|few|TRBD1
TGTGCCAGCATGGACGACAGGGGATCTACTAATGAAAAACTGTTTTTT
CASMDDRGSTNEKLFF
>TRBV20-1|TRBJ2-5|-|-
TGCAGTGCACGACAGCAAGAGACCCAGTACTTC
CSARQQETQYF
>TRBV7-9|TRBJ2-7|-|TRBD2
TGTGCCAGCAGCCAAGAGTATACTAGCGGGAGCGACGAGCAGTACTTC
CASSQEYTSGSDEQYF
>TRBV14|TRBJ2-5|few|TRBD2
TGTGCCAGCAGCCAAGGGCGGGGGGCGCGGGTCGAGACCCAGTACTTC
CASSQGRGARVETQYF
>TRBV2|TRBJ2-5|-|TRBD1
TGTGCCAGCAGCCCAGGACAGGGTTTATGGGAGCAGTACTTC
CASSPGQGLWEQYF
>TRBV29-1|TRBJ1-2|-|-
TGCAGCGTTGACGAAACCAGGGGACGGGCTGGCTACACCTTC
CSVDETRGRAGYTF
>TRBV24-1|TRBJ1-5|many|TRBD1
TGTGCCACCAGTGCCTCAGGACAGGGGTATAGCAATCAGCCCCAGCATTTT
CATSASGQGYSNQPQHF
>TRBV20-1|TRBJ2-2|once|TRBD1
TGCAGTGCTAGACCCAGTCCGGGACAGGGGTACACCGGGGAGCTGTTTTTT
CSARPSPGQGYTGELFF
>TRBV10-2|TRBJ2-7|many|-
TGTGCCAGCAGTGAACTCGGTTACGAGCAGTACTTC
CASSELGYEQYF
>TRBV2|TRBJ2-7|many|-
TGTGCCAGCAGTGAACGCAGGGATACCGAGCAGTACTTC
CASSERRDTEQYF
>TRBV12-3/TRBV12-4|TRBJ1-4|many|-
TGTGCCAGCAGCACTCGCGGGATGGGTGAAAAACTGTTTTTT
CASSTRGMGEKLFF
>TRBV7-9|TRBJ1-1|many|-
TGTGCCAGCAGCTTATATCGAAAGGACACTGAAGCTTTCTTT
CASSLYRKDTEAFF
>TRBV11-2|TRBJ1-5|-|TRBD1
TGTGCCAGCAGCTTCGACAGGGGAATTCAGCCCCAGCATTTT
CASSFDRGIQPQHF
>TRBV20-1|TRBJ2-7|few|-
TGCAGTGCTAGGATCCCGGGGTACGAGCAGTACTTC
CSARIPGYEQYF
>TRBV7-2|TRBJ2-7|many|TRBD1
TGTGCCAGCAGCTTCGGGACAGAAGAGCAGTACTTC
CASSFGTEEQYF
>TRBV11-2|TRBJ1-6|-|-
TGTGCCAGCAGCTTAGAATTAACAACGTCGGGTTCACCCCTCCACTTT
CASSLELTTSGSPLHF
>TRBV29-1|TRBJ1-1|-|TRBD1
TGCAGCGTGGGACAGGGTGGGGACACTGAAGCTTTCTTT
CSVGQGGDTEAFF
>TRBV2|TRBJ1-6|-|-
TGTGCCAGCAGTCCCGGGACGACTAACTCACCCCTCCACTTT
CASSPGTTNSPLHF
>TRBV12-3/TRBV12-4|TRBJ1-2|-|-
TGTGCCAGCAGTATGACCCATCGGGCCGTCTATGGCTACACCTTC
CASSMTHRAVYGYTF
>TRBV19|TRBJ1-2|-|-
TGTGCCAGTAGTATCTCCAGGGTGGTTGGCTACACCTTC
CASSISRVVGYTF
>TRBV20-1|TRBJ2-7|-|-
TGCAGTGCTAGTGAATACCGGGACGGTGACTACGAGCAGTACTTC
CSASEYRDGDYEQYF
>TRBV11-2|TRBJ2-3|-|-
TGTGCCAGCAGCTCCGAGACACATGCGGGTACGCAGTATTTT
CASSSETHAGTQYF
>TRBV10-3|TRBJ1-1|many|-
TGTGCCAGCAGCTTAACGGGGCGGAACACTGAAGCTTTCTTT
CASSLTGRNTEAFF
>TRBV2|TRBJ1-4|few|TRBD1
TGTGCCACCAGACAGGGGGCGGGAAAACTGTTTTTT
CATRQGAGKLFF
>TRBV25-1|TRBJ1-2|once|-
TGTGCCAGTACGACAGGAGACTATGGCTACACCTTC
CASTTGDYGYTF
>TRBV20-1|TRBJ1-3|-|-
TGCAGTGCTAGTCTGCTCACCTCTGGAAACACCATATATTTT
CSASLLTSGNTIYF
>TRBV2|TRBJ2-6|few|-
TGTGCCAGCAGCATCCGGGCTCCATCAGTTGGGGCCAACGTCCTGACTTTC
CASSIRAPSVGANVLTF
>TRBV7-9|TRBJ1-6|few|-
TGTGCCAGCAGCTCGCCCGATAATTCACCCCTCCACTTT
CASSSPDNSPLHF
>TRBV7-3|TRBJ1-5|-|-
TGTACCAGCAGCTTAAACGGATTTAGCGATCAGCCCCAGCATTTT
CTSSLNGFSDQPQHF
>TRBV25-1|TRBJ1-2|-|TRBD1
TGTGCCAGCAGTGGCTATAAGGGGGCAGTGTATGGCTACACCTTC
CASSGYKGAVYGYTF
>TRBV2|TRBJ2-5|once|TRBD1
TGTGCCAGAGGGACAGGGCCGCAGACCCAGTACTTC
CARGTGPQTQYF
>TRBV2|TRBJ1-5|-|-
TGTGCCAGCAGTTACCGCGGCGGTAGCAATCAGCCCCAGCATTTT
CASSYRGGSNQPQHF
>TRBV2|TRBJ2-3|-|-
TGTGCCAGCAGTGAAGGCGCGGGAGATACGCAGTATTTT
CASSEGAGDTQYF
>TRBV7-3|TRBJ2-5|few|TRBD1
TGTGCCAGCAGCTTCGGACAGGGGGCGTATCAAGAGACCCAGTACTTC
CASSFGQGAYQETQYF
>TRBV7-8|TRBJ1-1|-|TRBD1
TGTGCCAGCAGTCTACAGACAGGGGGCGTTCGTACTGAAGCTTTCTTT
CASSLQTGGVRTEAFF
>TRBV19|TRBJ1-1|-|-
TGTGCCAGTAGTTCAAAATGGGGGGGCCTCACTGAAGCTTTCTTT
CASSSKWGGLTEAFF
>TRBV9|TRBJ1-1|-|-
TGTGCCAGCAGCTTAGTGCAGGGAGTCAACACTGAAGCTTTCTTT
CASSLVQGVNTEAFF
>TRBV20-1|TRBJ1-1|few|TRBD1
TGCAGTGCTAGAGGACAAGGGACAGATGGCACTGAAGCTTTCTTT
CSARGQGTDGTEAFF
>TRBV29-1|TRBJ1-5|-|-
TGCAGCACTTTGGACGGCAATCAGCCCCAGCATTTT
CSTLDGNQPQHF
>TRBV7-9|TRBJ1-2|few|-
TGTGCCAGCAGCTTAGTAGGATGGGGGATCGACTATGGCTACACCTTC
CASSLVGWGIDYGYTF
>TRBV20-1|TRBJ2-7|once|TRBD2
TGCAGTGCTAAGGGACTAGCGGGAGTCGAGCAGTACTTC
CSAKGLAGVEQYF
>TRBV6-6|TRBJ2-7|-|-
TGTGCCAGCAGTGTTAGCGACCAAAGCTCCTACGAGCAGTACTTC
CASSVSDQSSYEQYF
>TRBV24-1|TRBJ2-7|-|TRBD1
TGTGCCACCAGTGAACCAGCAGGGGGACAGCGGTACGAGCAGTACTTC
CATSEPAGGQRYEQYF
>TRBV10-3|TRBJ2-7|-|-
TGTGCCAGCAGTTCGACCCCGAGCTCCTACGAGCAGTACTTC
CASSSTPSSYEQYF